The text below deals with one TCR beta chain. Germline-derived CDR1 and CDR2 are MDHEN and SYDVKM. The length of the CDR3 is 15 residues. Trimming cost V 6 bases and J 8 bases; bases outside gene matches: 8. The sample belongs to a study of blood T cell repertoires in COVID-19. About the study: PBMCs, B-cell-depleted T cells, or T cells provided the cDNA or gDNA that made up the material.

Original data processing: Amplified reference gene primers provided the basis for estimating nucleated cell counts. Only in-frame clones appear in the TCRdb table, and some are missing; sequencing was by immunoSEQ multiplex PCR. The V and J calls and clone size come from that table; D and trimming were worked out from the DNA. In the table there are about 88,000 clones, over 80% of which are singletons. The receptor comes from a man aged 80 or over with acute or convalescent COVID-19. Sequenced input: peripheral blood. The rearrangement uses TRBV28 and TRBJ2-1, with 12 bases that match TRBD2. This CDR3 is CASSLTSGSVYEQFF. The CDR3 nucleotides read TGTGCCAGCAGCCTGACTAGCGGGAGTGTCTATGAGCAGTTCTTC.